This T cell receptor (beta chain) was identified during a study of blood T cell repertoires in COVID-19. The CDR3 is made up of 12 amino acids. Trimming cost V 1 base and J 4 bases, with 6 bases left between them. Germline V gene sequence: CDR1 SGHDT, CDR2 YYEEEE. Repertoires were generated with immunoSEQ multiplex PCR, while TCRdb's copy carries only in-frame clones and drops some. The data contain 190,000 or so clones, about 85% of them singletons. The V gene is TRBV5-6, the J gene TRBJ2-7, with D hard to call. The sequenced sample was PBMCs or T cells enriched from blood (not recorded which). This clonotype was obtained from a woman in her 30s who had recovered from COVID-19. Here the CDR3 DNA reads TGTGCCAGCAGCTTGACTTCGTACGAGCAGTACTTC. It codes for CASSLTSYEQYF. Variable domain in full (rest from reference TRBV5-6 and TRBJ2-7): DAGVTQSPTHLIKTRGQQVTLRCSPKSGHDTVSWYQQALGQGPQFIFQYYEEEERQRGNFPDRFSGHQFPNYSSELNVNALLLGDSALYLCASSLTSYEQYFGPGTRLTVT.